The 5 T cell receptor beta chains presented below share a single source sample, sequenced in a study of cytomegalovirus exposure and HLA in healthy donors. PCR used 60 Vbeta primers and 13 Jbeta primers. The protocol was immunoSEQ multiplex PCR, while the TCRdb copy is restricted to in-frame clones and leaves out a portion. The table lists about 88,000 clones, about nine tenths of them singletons. Material: PBMCs. The source is a man between 18 and 35 years old in good health and CMV-seronegative.

This chain joins TRBV7-6 and TRBJ1-6; TRBD1 might be the D (5 bases). V dropped 5 bases and J dropped 10 bases, with 21 bases sitting between them. The germline gives CDR1 SGHVS, CDR2 FNYEAQ. This CDR3 comprises 16 residues. In nucleotides, the CDR3 is TGTGCCAGCAGCCATCCTGTGGGGCAGGGAGGCTCACCCCTCCACTTT. Translation: CASSHPVGQGGSPLHF.

This clone was picked up one time. This rearrangement joins TRBV6-5 to TRBJ1-1; TRBD1 matches at 8 bases. The CDR3 consists of 16 residues. Germline V CDR1 and CDR2: MNHEY, SVGAGI. V trimming: 2 bases; J trimming: 0 bases; junction bases outside the gene matches: 5. The CDR3 protein is CASSYLSTGVNTEAFF. CDR3 nucleotides: TGTGCCAGCAGTTACCTTTCGACAGGGGTGAACACTGAAGCTTTCTTT.

V usage is TRBV14 and J usage is TRBJ2-5; 7 positions match TRBD2. Germline assignment: CDR1 SGHDN and CDR2 FVKESK. Trimming cost V 2 bases and J 9 bases; bases outside gene matches: 6. The CDR3 spans 13 residues. CDR3 DNA sequence: TGTGCCAGCAGCCAACTTAACGGGAGGTCCCAGTACTTC. Protein product: CASSQLNGRSQYF.

The chain carries TRBV7-2 and TRBJ1-4; 7 bases align to TRBD1. The V gene's germline CDR1 is SGHTA and CDR2 FQGNSA. This CDR3 has 18 amino acids. J lost 0 bases, V lost 4 bases, and 11 bases had no gene match. The CDR3 DNA is TGTGCCAGCAGCTCGCGGGACAGAGTTACCGCAACTAATGAAAAACTGTTTTTT. Its protein product is CASSSRDRVTATNEKLFF.

V and J are TRBV9 and TRBJ2-3; 7 nucleotides match TRBD2. CDR1 is SGDLS, CDR2 YYNGEE, per germline. Trimming cost V 5 bases and J 2 bases; bases outside gene matches: 5. This CDR3 is built from 14 residues. The CDR3 DNA sequence: TGTGCCAGCAGTGCCAGCGGGGCCACAGATACGCAGTATTTT. It translates to CASSASGATDTQYF. Full variable domain (missing parts from reference TRBV9 and TRBJ2-3): DSGVTQTPKHLITATGQRVTLRCSPRSGDLSVYWYQQSLDQGLQFLIQYYNGEERAKGNILERFSAQQFPDLHSELNLSSLELGDSALYFCASSASGATDTQYFGPGTRLTVL.